Presented here are 24 T cell receptor beta chains from one specimen sequenced in a study of blood T cell repertoires in COVID-19. Only in-frame clones appear in the TCRdb table, and some are missing; sequencing was by immunoSEQ multiplex PCR. The top ten hold 12% of the sample, which has under 300,000 clones, roughly four fifths seen once. Sequencing was performed on peripheral blood. The receptors were gathered from a woman aged 55-75 years with active or convalescent COVID-19.

This chain's CDR3 is CASSPSPGQGASPLHF. Written as DNA, the CDR3 is TGTGCCAGCTCACCCAGCCCGGGACAGGGGGCTTCACCCCTCCACTTT. The rearrangement links TRBV18 to TRBJ1-6; 12 bases match TRBD1. V trimming: 3 bases; J trimming: 9 bases; junction bases outside the gene matches: 6. In germline, CDR1 is KGHSH, CDR2 LQKENI. The CDR3 has 16 amino acids.

V gene TRBV7-8 combines with J gene TRBJ2-5; 7 nucleotides line up with TRBD1. The J segment lost 4 bases and the V segment lost 6 bases, leaving 17 bases of the junction unmatched. The CDR3 is made up of 17 amino acids. From germline, CDR1 is SGHVS and CDR2 FQNEAQ. CDR3 sequence (DNA): TGTGCCAGCAGACCCAAAGCGCCAGGGGGAAGGAGAGAGACCCAGTACTTC. It is translated as CASRPKAPGGRRETQYF.

The CDR3 reads CASSIPGQGLNYGYTF. The CDR3 region has the DNA TGTGCCAGTAGTATCCCCGGACAGGGGCTAAACTATGGCTACACCTTC. The chain uses TRBV19 and TRBJ1-2, with TRBD1 identical over 9 bases. In germline, CDR1 is LNHDA, CDR2 SQIVND (reference sequence). V shed 3 bases, J shed 2 bases, and the junction held 7 bases outside the gene matches. The CDR3 is 16 residues long. Filled out from reference TRBV19 and TRBJ1-2, the complete variable domain reads DGGITQSPKYLFRKEGQNVTLSCEQNLNHDAMYWYRQDPGQGLRLIYYSQIVNDFQKGDIAEGYSVSREKKESFPLTVTSAQKNPTAFYLCASSIPGQGLNYGYTFGSGTRLTVV.

Regarding this clone: Other DNA sequences in the sample encode the same CDR3. This sequence joins TRBV6-5 and TRBJ1-5, with TRBD1 matching 8 bases. The V and J ends lost 6 bases and 7 bases, in that order; junction bases with no gene match: 2. The CDR3 is 12 amino acids. Germline V gives CDR1 MNHEY, CDR2 SVGAGI. CDR3 region: CASRTGDQPQHF. The CDR3 DNA reads TGTGCCAGCAGGACAGGGGACCAGCCCCAGCATTTT.

The rearrangement joins TRBV28 to TRBJ1-5; tentative D call: TRBD1 (6 bases). The CDR3 is 15 residues long. Trimming left V 3 bases short and J 5 bases short, with 14 bases between. CDR1 is MDHEN, CDR2 SYDVKM, per germline. DNA for the CDR3: TGTGCCAGCAGTTTTCAGGACAGAGATTATCAGCCCCAGCATTTT. This codes for CASSFQDRDYQPQHF.

This clone came up once. V and J are TRBV5-1 and TRBJ1-6; 7 bases map to TRBD1. Trimming cost V 6 bases and J 0 bases; bases outside gene matches: 3. The CDR3 runs 15 residues. Germline CDR1 and CDR2: SGHRS and YFSETQ. CDR3: CASTDRSSYNSPLHF. The CDR3 DNA reads TGCGCCAGCACGGACAGGAGCTCCTATAATTCACCCCTCCACTTT.

V usage is TRBV6-4 and J usage is TRBJ1-1; 8 bases are a match to TRBD1. In germline, CDR1 is MRHNA, CDR2 SNTAGT. The CDR3 covers 14 residues. J was trimmed by 1 base and V by 4 bases; bases with no gene match: 2. The CDR3 nucleotides read TGTGCCAGCAGTGCGACAGGGGAGAACACTGAAGCTTTCTTT. Its translation is CASSATGENTEAFF.

This clone came up a few times. The chain recombines TRBV27 with TRBJ2-5; 8 nucleotides agree with TRBD1. The CDR3 is 14 residues long. Germline V lookup: CDR1 MNHEY, CDR2 SMNVEV (reference sequence). J lost 5 bases, V lost 2 bases, and 4 bases had no gene match. The CDR3 nucleotides are TGTGCCAGCAGTTTACTCCAGGGGGCTGAGACCCAGTACTTC. This codes for CASSLLQGAETQYF.

The rearrangement joins TRBV5-6 to TRBJ2-4, with D tentatively TRBD1 (8 bases). The germline CDR1 and CDR2 sequences are SGHDT and YYEEEE. The V end was cut by 1 base, the J end by 5 bases, with 19 bases between. The CDR3 loop spans 17 amino acids. The CDR3 loop is CASSLWGGTGGQNIQYF. The CDR3 DNA is TGTGCCAGCAGCTTGTGGGGAGGGACAGGCGGTCAAAACATTCAGTACTTC.

The V call is TRBV19, the J call TRBJ1-5, with 7 bases aligning to TRBD1. Germline V gives CDR1 LNHDA, CDR2 SQIVND (reference sequence). Losses at the gene ends were 5 bases for V and 5 bases for J; bases not matched to a gene: 6. The CDR3 loop spans 14 amino acids. The CDR3 DNA sequence: TGTGCCAGTAGTTGGGGGACAGAGTATCAGCCCCAGCATTTT. It translates to CASSWGTEYQPQHF.

This clone has only one observation. The chain is built from TRBV3-1 (or the pseudogene TRBV3-2) and TRBJ2-2, with 9 bases aligning to TRBD2. The CDR3 spans 17 residues. The V and J ends lost 0 bases and 1 base, in that order; junction bases with no gene match: 3. Germline loops: CDR1 LGHDT, CDR2 YNNKEL (reference sequence). The CDR3 bases are TGTGCCAGCAGCCAAGATTTTAGCGGGGGGAACACCGGGGAGCTGTTTTTT. Residues: CASSQDFSGGNTGELFF.

The rearrangement joins TRBV5-1 to TRBJ2-1; 10 positions agree with TRBD1. J was trimmed by 5 bases and V by 0 bases; bases with no gene match: 8. Germline CDR1 SGHRS, CDR2 YFSETQ. The CDR3 contains 17 residues. CDR3 loop: CASSLGDWDRGHNEQFF. The CDR3 nucleotides read TGCGCCAGCAGCTTGGGGGACTGGGACAGGGGCCACAATGAGCAGTTCTTC.

The table lists this clone with a few counts. The V call is TRBV6-5, the J call TRBJ2-3; no clear D gene. The CDR3 totals 14 residues. The V gene lost 2 bases and the J gene lost 0 bases, with 6 bases spanning the gap. Germline V gene data show CDR1 as MNHEY and CDR2 as SVGAGI. The CDR3 nucleotides read TGTGCCAGCAGTTACCAGTTGAGCACAGATACGCAGTATTTT. Residues: CASSYQLSTDTQYF.

V is TRBV24-1 and J is TRBJ1-1, with 7 bases fitting TRBD1. V shed 7 bases, J shed 4 bases, and the junction held 17 bases outside the gene matches. Germline CDR1 is KGHDR and CDR2 is SFDVKD. The length of the CDR3 is 17 residues. Written as DNA, the CDR3 is TGTGCCACCAGGGACATACAGGGGCAAGGAGGGGGCACTGAAGCTTTCTTT. Translated, it gives CATRDIQGQGGGTEAFF.

This chain links TRBV6-2 or TRBV6-3 with TRBJ2-1; possible D gene TRBD2, 6 bases. This CDR3 has 13 amino acids. Per the germline V gene, CDR1 is MNHEY and CDR2 is SVGEGT. Deletions cut 5 bases from V and 7 bases from J, with 12 bases between. The CDR3 sequence: CASSTTRGNEQFF. The CDR3 DNA follows: TGTGCCAGCAGTACCACCCGGGGGAATGAGCAGTTCTTC.

The V call is TRBV27, the J call TRBJ2-3; D may be TRBD1 (7 bases). The V gene's germline CDR1 is MNHEY and CDR2 SMNVEV (reference sequence). The CDR3 sequence is 16 residues long. The ends were cut back, 9 bases at V and 0 bases at J, with 19 bases in the middle. The CDR3 region is CASKILRGTSTDTQYF. The CDR3, as DNA: TGTGCCAGTAAAATCCTCAGGGGGACTAGCACAGATACGCAGTATTTT.

This sequence joins TRBV27 and TRBJ1-1; D is undetermined. The V gene's germline CDR1 is MNHEY and CDR2 SMNVEV (reference sequence). V shed 2 bases and J shed 4 bases, with 8 bases lying between them. The CDR3 is 13 amino acids. CDR3: CASSLKQSTEAFF. The CDR3 DNA reads TGTGCCAGCAGTTTAAAGCAATCCACTGAAGCTTTCTTT.

V gene TRBV18 combines with J gene TRBJ1-1; TRBD1 matches 7 bases. Germline CDR1 and CDR2: KGHSH and LQKENI. V dropped 2 bases and J dropped 3; count of bases not matched to a gene: 0. CDR3 length: 13 residues. CDR3 amino acids: CASSPTGDTEAFF. DNA of the CDR3: TGTGCCAGCTCACCAACAGGGGACACTGAAGCTTTCTTT. Complete variable domain (other parts from reference TRBV18 and TRBJ1-1): NAGVMQNPRHLVRRRGQEARLRCSPMKGHSHVYWYRQLPEEGLKFMVYLQKENIIDESGMPKERFSAEFPKEGPSILRIQQVVRGDSAAYFCASSPTGDTEAFFGQGTRLTVV.

The rearrangement joins TRBV7-6 to TRBJ1-2; unclear D gene. The CDR3 consists of 15 residues. CDR1 and CDR2 (germline): SGHVS, FNYEAQ. V was pared by 2 bases and J by 6 bases, with 16 bases between. The CDR3 spells CASSLRRTRENGYTF. CDR3 nucleotide sequence: TGTGCCAGCAGCTTACGAAGGACGCGGGAGAATGGCTACACCTTC.

This clone came up many times. V gene TRBV6-2 or TRBV6-3 combines with J gene TRBJ1-1; D is unclear. Germline CDR1 MNHEY, CDR2 SVGEGT. V lost 0 bases and J 5 bases, leaving 10 bases between the germline ends. The CDR3 extends over 14 amino acids. DNA for the CDR3: TGTGCCAGCAGTTACTCAAGTACGGGGACTGAAGCTTTCTTT. Protein sequence: CASSYSSTGTEAFF.

The chain has TRBV9 and TRBJ2-6; no firm D call. The CDR3 consists of 18 residues. Trimming cost V 0 bases and J 2 bases, with 15 bases left between them. Germline CDR1 and CDR2: SGDLS and YYNGEE. In DNA, the CDR3 is TGTGCCAGCAGCGTAGGGGCAGGTGTCAATACTGGGGCCAACGTCCTGACTTTC. It translates to CASSVGAGVNTGANVLTF.

The chain recombines TRBV5-1 with TRBJ1-2, with TRBD1 matching 8 bases. From germline, CDR1 is SGHRS and CDR2 YFSETQ. This CDR3 has 16 residues. With 1 base clipped from V and 6 bases from J, the junction kept 11 bases outside the gene matches. CDR3 residues: CASSLRATGDWDGYTF. In nucleotides, the CDR3 is TGCGCCAGCAGCTTGCGCGCGACAGGGGATTGGGATGGCTACACCTTC.

The chain uses TRBV9 and TRBJ2-2, with 7 bases lining up with TRBD1. CDR3 length: 13 amino acids. J gave up 3 bases and V 4 bases, and 0 bases lay outside the gene matches. Germline V gene data show CDR1 as SGDLS and CDR2 as YYNGEE. The CDR3 nucleotides read TGTGCCAGCAGCCAGGGGGACACCGGGGAGCTGTTTTTT. Translated, it gives CASSQGDTGELFF.

This clone has just a few counts. The chain joins TRBV5-1 to TRBJ1-1, with D hard to call. CDR1 is SGHRS and CDR2 is YFSETQ in the germline V gene. The CDR3 length is 13 residues. V lost 2 bases, J lost 2 bases, and 7 bases lay in between. CDR3 region: CASSFYGNTEAFF. The CDR3 DNA sequence: TGCGCCAGCAGCTTCTACGGTAACACTGAAGCTTTCTTT.